The table lists the clone carrying this T cell receptor beta chain with a count of one. The data stem from a study of OX40 agonist ivuxolimab in advanced cancers. Germline V gene data show CDR1 as SGHTA and CDR2 as FQGNSA. The CDR3 totals 17 residues. J lost 3 bases, V lost 3 bases, and 9 bases had no gene match. TCRdb's copy holds only in-frame clones and misses some; the assay was immunoSEQ multiplex PCR. The sample lists 90,000 to 100,000 clones, approximately 94% seen once, with around 2.2% in the top ten. The chain recombines TRBV7-2 with TRBJ2-1, with 9 bases fitting TRBD1. This clonotype originated in an adult with an advanced solid tumor such as melanoma, head and neck, liver or kidney cancer. The sample was CD4+ or CD8+ T cells sorted from blood, taken in a trial of the OX40 agonist ivuxolimab. CDR3 sequence reads: CASSFFSGTGFYNEQFF. The CDR3 region has the DNA TGTGCCAGCAGCTTTTTTAGTGGGACAGGGTTCTACAATGAGCAGTTCTTC. Full variable domain (missing parts from reference TRBV7-2 and TRBJ2-1): GAGVSQSPSNKVTEKGKDVELRCDPISGHTALYWYRQSLGQGLEFLIYFQGNSAPDKSGLPSDRFSAERTGGSVSTLTIQRTQQEDSAVYLCASSFFSGTGFYNEQFFGPGTRLTVL.